One T cell receptor beta chain is described in this entry. Authors' data handling: Reference gene primer amplification yielded estimated nucleated cell counts. TCRdb's copy holds only in-frame clones and misses some; the assay was immunoSEQ multiplex PCR. V and J calls and clone size come straight from that table; D and trimming were deduced from the DNA. This table has approximately 230,000 clones, around 88% appearing once. Germline V gene data show CDR1 as MDHEN and CDR2 as SYDVKM. The CDR3 totals 17 residues. Unmatched junction bases numbered 7, after V lost 2 bases and J lost 0 bases. The data were taken from a study of blood T cell repertoires in COVID-19. Whole-study context: Researchers got acute and convalescent COVID-19 samples from the United States, Italy and Spain. The analysed material was cDNA or gDNA that came from T cells, B-cell-depleted T cells, or PBMCs.

Sequencing used peripheral blood. J is TRBJ2-5 and V is TRBV28; 9 bases match TRBD2. The sequence was collected from an elderly man with acute or convalescent COVID-19. CDR3 sequence: CASSLRLAGPYQETQYF. CDR3 in DNA: TGTGCCAGCAGTTTAAGGCTAGCGGGACCGTACCAAGAGACCCAGTACTTC.